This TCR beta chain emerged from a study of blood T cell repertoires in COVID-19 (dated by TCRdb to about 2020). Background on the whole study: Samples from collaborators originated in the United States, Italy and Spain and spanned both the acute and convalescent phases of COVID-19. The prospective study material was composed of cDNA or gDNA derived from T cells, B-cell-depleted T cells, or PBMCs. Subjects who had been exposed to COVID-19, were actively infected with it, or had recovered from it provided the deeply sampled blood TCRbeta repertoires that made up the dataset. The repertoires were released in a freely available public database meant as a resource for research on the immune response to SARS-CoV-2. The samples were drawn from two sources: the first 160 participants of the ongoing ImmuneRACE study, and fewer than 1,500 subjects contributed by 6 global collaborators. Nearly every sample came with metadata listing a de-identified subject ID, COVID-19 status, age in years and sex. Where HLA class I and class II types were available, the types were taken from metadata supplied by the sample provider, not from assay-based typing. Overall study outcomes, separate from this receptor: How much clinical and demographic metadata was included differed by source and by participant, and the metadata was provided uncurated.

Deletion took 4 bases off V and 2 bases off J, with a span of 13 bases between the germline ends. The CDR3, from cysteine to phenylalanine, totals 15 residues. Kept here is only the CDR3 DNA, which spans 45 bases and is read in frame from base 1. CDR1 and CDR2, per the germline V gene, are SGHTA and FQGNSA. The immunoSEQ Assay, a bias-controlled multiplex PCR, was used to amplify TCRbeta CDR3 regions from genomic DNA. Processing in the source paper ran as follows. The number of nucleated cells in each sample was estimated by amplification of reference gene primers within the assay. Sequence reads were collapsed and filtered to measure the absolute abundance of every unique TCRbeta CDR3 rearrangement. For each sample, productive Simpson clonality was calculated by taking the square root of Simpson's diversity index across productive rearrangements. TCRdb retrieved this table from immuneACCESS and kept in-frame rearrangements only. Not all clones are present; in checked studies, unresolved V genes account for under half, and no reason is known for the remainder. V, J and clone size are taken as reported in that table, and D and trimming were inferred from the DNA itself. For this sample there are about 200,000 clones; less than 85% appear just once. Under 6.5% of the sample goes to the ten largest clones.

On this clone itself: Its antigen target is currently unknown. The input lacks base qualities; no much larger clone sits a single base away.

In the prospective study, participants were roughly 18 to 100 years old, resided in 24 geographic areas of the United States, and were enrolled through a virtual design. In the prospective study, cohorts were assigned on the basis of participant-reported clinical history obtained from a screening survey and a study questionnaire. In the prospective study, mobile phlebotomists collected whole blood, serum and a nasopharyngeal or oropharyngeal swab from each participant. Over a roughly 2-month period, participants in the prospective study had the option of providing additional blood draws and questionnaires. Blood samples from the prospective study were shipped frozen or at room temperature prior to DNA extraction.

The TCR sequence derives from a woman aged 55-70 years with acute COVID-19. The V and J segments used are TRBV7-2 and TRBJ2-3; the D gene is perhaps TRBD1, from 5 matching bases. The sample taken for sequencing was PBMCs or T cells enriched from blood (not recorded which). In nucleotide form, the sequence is TGTGCCAGCAGCTCACGGACATCAGACACAGATACGCAGTATTTT. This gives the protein CASSSRTSDTDTQYF.